These 18 T cell receptor beta chains came from one sample sequenced in a study of T-cell memory formation after mild COVID-19 (dated by TCRdb to about 2021). Receptor libraries were prepared by 5' RACE. Sequenced using an Illumina NovaSeq 6000. The raw public reads went through TCRdb reprocessing: fastp at Q25, MiXCR clone calling, in-frame beta chains kept. A single entry per CDR3 protein holds the most common genes and DNA from its merged rows. A total of some 340,000 distinct CDR3 sequences appear in this sample, around 13% of them only once. Jointly, the top ten make up about 20% of the sample. The specimen sequenced was PBMCs or a T cell subset sorted from them (not recorded which). The receptors were sampled from a man aged 18 to 35 who had mild COVID-19 (a few samples of this study predate the infection). The sample titles of this study are shuffled in the database, so cell type and time point are left out; the donor was told from shared clones.

This clonotype was seen more than once but under ten times. A read error may produce the germline difference seen at one junction end. The V and J genes are TRBV20-1 and TRBJ1-2; tentatively, D is TRBD1 (6 bases). The CDR3 sequence is 12 residues long. Germline-derived CDR1 and CDR2 are DFQATT and SNEGSKA (reference sequence). CDR3 nucleotide sequence: TGCAGTGCTGCTCGGGACACCTATAGCTACACCTTC. Protein: CSAARDTYSYTF.

This chain links TRBV7-3 with TRBJ2-3, with TRBD2 identical over 10 bases. V lost 5 bases and J lost 5; bases outside the gene matches: 7. CDR3 length equals 15 residues. The germline V gene encodes CDR1 SGHTA and CDR2 FQGTGA. In DNA form, the CDR3 reads TGTGCCAGCAGCCTTACTAGCGGGGCGGAAGATACGCAGTATTTT. It yields the protein CASSLTSGAEDTQYF.

The CDR3 loop is CASSLATIQETQYF. The CDR3 nucleotides read TGTGCCAGCAGTTTAGCCACCATTCAAGAGACCCAGTACTTC. This chain links TRBV28 with TRBJ2-5; D remains unclear. V was shortened by 2 bases and J by 2 bases, with 9 bases between the two germline ends. The CDR3 sequence is 14 residues long. CDR1 is MDHEN and CDR2 is SYDVKM in the germline V gene.

This chain uses TRBV7-8 with TRBJ1-1; perhaps TRBD1 as D (6 bases). V was pared by 5 bases and J by 3 bases, with 13 bases between. The CDR3 has 14 amino acids. Germline V gene data show CDR1 as SGHVS and CDR2 as FQNEAQ. CDR3 coding DNA: TGTGCCAGCAGCGAGGGGGTCCGTGACACTGAAGCTTTCTTT. The encoded protein is CASSEGVRDTEAFF. Using reference TRBV7-8 and TRBJ1-1 for the parts outside the CDR3, the full variable domain is GAGVSQSPRYKVAKRGQDVALRCDPISGHVSLFWYQQALGQGPEFLTYFQNEAQLDKSGLPSDRFFAERPEGSVSTLKIQRTQQEDSAVYLCASSEGVRDTEAFFGQGTRLTVV.

There are many counts of this clonotype. The rearrangement uses TRBV20-1 and TRBJ2-2; maybe TRBD1 (5 bases). Germline CDR1 reads DFQATT; CDR2 reads SNEGSKA (reference sequence). CDR3 length equals 15 residues. V lost 2 bases to trimming and J lost 4 bases, with 14 bases between them. The CDR3 is CSARIGQRGTGELFF. DNA of the CDR3: TGCAGTGCTAGAATAGGACAAAGGGGCACCGGGGAGCTGTTTTTT.

A few counts support this clonotype. The CDR3 is CASSNDRVRSEAFF. The CDR3, as DNA: TGTGCCAGCAGTAACGACAGGGTAAGATCTGAAGCTTTCTTT. This chain links TRBV6-5 with TRBJ1-1; 7 positions match TRBD1. The CDR3 runs to 14 residues. CDR1 is MNHEY, CDR2 SVGAGI, per germline. After removal of 5 bases from V and 6 bases from J, the junction contained 9 bases not matched to a gene.

This clonotype was observed a few times. V is TRBV7-2 and J is TRBJ2-3; TRBD1 agrees at 8 bases. Germline values: CDR1 SGHTA, CDR2 FQGNSA. The ends lost 1 base at V and 2 bases at J; junction bases unmatched: 5. The CDR3 length is 16 residues. The chain's CDR3 is CASSLGQGAYTDTQYF. The DNA for the CDR3 is TGTGCCAGCAGCTTAGGCCAGGGGGCGTACACAGATACGCAGTATTTT.

The chain has TRBV12-3 or TRBV12-4 and TRBJ1-3, with D uncertain. The CDR3 is 14 residues long. The germline V and J ends were trimmed by 7 bases and 0 bases, with 10 bases remaining between them. The CDR3 is CASTPGLSGNTIYF. CDR3 sequence (DNA): TGTGCCAGCACCCCTGGACTCTCTGGAAACACCATATATTTT.

The V and J genes are TRBV29-1 and TRBJ1-6; D remains unclear. This CDR3 comprises 12 residues. The V and J ends lost 4 bases and 7 bases respectively, with 8 bases between them. CDR1 and CDR2 (germline): SQVTM, ANQGSEA. The CDR3 here is CSVGTGNSPLHF. Written as DNA, the CDR3 is TGCAGCGTTGGGACGGGGAATTCACCCCTCCACTTT.

This clonotype was counted a few times. DNA of the CDR3: TGCGCCAGCAGCCAAGATCTGGGGGGGGCCTACAATGAGCAGTTCTTC. Protein sequence: CASSQDLGGAYNEQFF. The gene calls are TRBV4-3 and TRBJ2-1; the match to TRBD2 covers 7 bases. Germline V gene lookup returns CDR1 LGHNA and CDR2 YSLEER. CDR3 length: 16 residues. V lost 0 bases and J lost 2; bases outside the gene matches: 4.

This clonotype was seen a few times. The chain uses TRBV12-5 and TRBJ1-2; D is ambiguous. This CDR3 comprises 13 residues. Trimming removed 2 bases from V and 7 bases from J, with 11 bases in between. The V gene's germline CDR1 is LGHNT and CDR2 FRNRAP. CDR3 protein: CASGLSYVGGYTF. Written as DNA, the CDR3 is TGTGCTAGTGGTTTGTCCTATGTCGGTGGCTACACCTTC.

The rearrangement joins TRBV27 to TRBJ2-2; TRBD1 matches at 7 bases. The CDR3 is 15 amino acids. After removal of 5 bases from V and 4 bases from J, the junction contained 7 bases not matched to a gene. CDR1 is MNHEY, CDR2 SMNVEV, per germline (reference sequence). Written as DNA, the CDR3 is TGTGCCAGCAGTACACAGGGGATGGGCACCGGGGAGCTGTTTTTT. It is translated as CASSTQGMGTGELFF.

The rearrangement uses TRBV20-1 and TRBJ1-5, with D tentatively TRBD1 (5 bases). The germline V gene encodes CDR1 DFQATT and CDR2 SNEGSKA (reference sequence). The CDR3 covers 14 residues. V was trimmed by 0 bases and J by 5 bases, leaving 11 bases between them. CDR3 loop: CSARDRLGHQPQHF. The DNA for the CDR3 is TGCAGTGCTAGAGATCGTCTGGGGCATCAGCCCCAGCATTTT.

The V call is TRBV9, the J call TRBJ2-5, with 8 bases fitting TRBD1. The junction had 6 bases not matched to a gene; V was cut back by 4 bases and J by 4 bases. Germline lookup yields CDR1 SGDLS and CDR2 YYNGEE. The CDR3 runs to 14 residues. In nucleotides, the CDR3 is TGTGCCAGCAGCCAAGGACAGGGTTCAGAGACCCAGTACTTC. Amino acid sequence: CASSQGQGSETQYF.

V usage is TRBV30 and J usage is TRBJ2-1, with unresolved D. The germline V and J ends were trimmed by 1 base and 8 bases, with 9 bases remaining between them. In germline, CDR1 is GTSNPN, CDR2 SVGIG (reference sequence). CDR3 length: 12 residues. This CDR3 reads CAWSDPSYEQFF. CDR3 DNA sequence: TGTGCCTGGAGTGACCCTTCCTATGAGCAGTTCTTC.

This clonotype was recorded a few times. The rearrangement uses TRBV7-2 and TRBJ2-1, with 7 bases matching TRBD1. The germline V gene encodes CDR1 SGHTA and CDR2 FQGNSA. The CDR3 loop spans 16 amino acids. J lost 0 bases, V lost 0 bases, and 2 bases had no gene match. The CDR3 nucleotides are TGTGCCAGCAGCTTAGCGTGGGACAGCTCCTACAATGAGCAGTTCTTC. Its protein is CASSLAWDSSYNEQFF.

The chain has TRBV20-1 and TRBJ2-5, with D possibly matching TRBD1 (6 bases). The germline V gene encodes CDR1 DFQATT and CDR2 SNEGSKA (reference sequence). The V end was cut by 5 bases, the J end by 2 bases, with 9 bases between. The CDR3 totals 12 residues. CDR3 nucleotides: TGCAGTGCTGAGGACAGTCAAGAGACCCAGTACTTC. Its translation: CSAEDSQETQYF.

CDR3 nucleotides: TGTGCCAGCAGCGACCCGGGACAGGGCGTCTATGGCTACACCTTC. Translation gives CASSDPGQGVYGYTF. The V gene is TRBV7-2, the J gene TRBJ1-2, with 9 positions matching TRBD1. V was pared by 5 bases and J by 4 bases, with 8 bases of the junction left unmatched. The CDR3 has 15 amino acids. From germline, CDR1 is SGHTA and CDR2 FQGNSA.